What follows are 27 T cell receptor beta chains derived from one specimen sequenced in a study of PD-L1 blockade in urothelial cancer. Profiled with immunoSEQ multiplex PCR; TCRdb holds only in-frame clones, not every one. The table lists around 45,000 clones, approximately 90% of them singletons. The sample was PBMCs, taken around atezolizumab (anti-PD-L1) treatment. These receptors were obtained from an older woman with urothelial cancer.

Only one count was recorded for this clone. The chain employs TRBV2 and TRBJ2-7; D perhaps matches TRBD1 (5 bases). Germline V CDR1 and CDR2: SNHLY, FYNNEI. The CDR3 is made up of 13 amino acids. The ends were cut back, 5 bases at V and 5 bases at J, with 13 bases in the middle. The CDR3 region has the DNA TGTGCCAGCAGTAGAGCAGGGAACCACGAGCAGTACTTC. Its translation: CASSRAGNHEQYF.

This clone was seen only once. V gene TRBV7-9 combines with J gene TRBJ1-4; the D gene is possibly TRBD1 (5 bases). The CDR3 is 18 amino acids. V lost 1 base, J lost 2 bases, and 17 bases lay in between. CDR1 and CDR2 (germline): SEHNR, FQNEAQ (reference sequence). The CDR3 coding sequence is TGTGCCAGCAGCTTAGATTCTGACAGCGATTGGACTAATGAAAAACTGTTTTTT. This encodes CASSLDSDSDWTNEKLFF.

This clone came up once. The rearrangement joins TRBV29-1 to TRBJ2-7; weak D call: TRBD1 (6 bases). Germline loops: CDR1 SQVTM, CDR2 ANQGSEA. CDR3 length equals 10 residues. Trimming took 6 bases from V and 7 from J, leaving 10 bases between them. The CDR3 is CSVQTGEQYF. The CDR3 region has the DNA TGCAGCGTGCAAACAGGGGAGCAGTACTTC.

The chain is built from TRBV23-1 and TRBJ2-5; 7 nucleotides agree with TRBD2. Being an ORF, TRBV23-1 has a function that is uncertain. V shed 0 bases, J shed 2 bases, and the junction held 9 bases outside the gene matches. CDR3 length equals 17 residues. CDR3 residues: CASSQSGEGESQETQYF. CDR3 bases: TGCGCCAGCAGTCAATCGGGGGAGGGCGAAAGTCAAGAGACCCAGTACTTC.

The chain links TRBV7-2 to TRBJ1-4; D remains unclear. This CDR3 region has 15 residues. Germline CDR1 reads SGHTA; CDR2 reads FQGNSA. With 5 bases removed from V and 7 bases from J, the gap between germline ends came to 17 bases. As DNA, the CDR3 is TGTGCCAGCAGCGCCAGACGACAACAAGGTGAAAAACTGTTTTTT. Its protein is CASSARRQQGEKLFF.

DNA of the CDR3: TGTGCCAGCAGCCAGGACAGGGGTATTAGTTACGAGCAGTACTTC. This sequence encodes CASSQDRGISYEQYF. V usage is TRBV6-5 and J usage is TRBJ2-7, with 9 bases aligning to TRBD1. The length of the CDR3 is 15 residues. Germline V gene sequence: CDR1 MNHEY, CDR2 SVGAGI. Trimming cost V 6 bases and J 4 bases; bases outside gene matches: 10.

V and J are TRBV28 and TRBJ2-7; no clear D gene. Germline V lookup: CDR1 MDHEN, CDR2 SYDVKM. The CDR3 sequence is 17 residues long. The V end lost 0 bases, the J end lost 3 bases, and 18 bases lay between the germline ends. DNA for the CDR3: TGTGCCAGCAGTTTATGCAACTACCCGCTTAGGAGCTACGAGCAGTACTTC. Protein sequence: CASSLCNYPLRSYEQYF. Using reference TRBV28 and TRBJ2-7 for the parts outside the CDR3, the full variable domain is DVKVTQSSRYLVKRTGEKVFLECVQDMDHENMFWYRQDPGLGLRLIYFSYDVKMKEKGDIPEGYSVSREKKERFSLILESASTNQTSMYLCASSLCNYPLRSYEQYFGPGTRLTVT.

This clone occurred once. The chain links TRBV5-1 to TRBJ1-2, with D possibly being TRBD1 (6 bases). The CDR3 length is 14 residues. The germline V and J ends were trimmed by 1 base and 3 bases, with 10 bases remaining between them. The germline V gene encodes CDR1 SGHRS and CDR2 YFSETQ. CDR3 nucleotide sequence: TGCGCCAGCAGCTTGACAGGGCCAGACTATGGCTACACCTTC. This sequence encodes CASSLTGPDYGYTF.

The chain couples TRBV5-6 to TRBJ2-5; TRBD2 agrees at 10 bases. Trimming took 5 bases from V and 5 from J; bases not matched to a gene: 12. CDR1 is SGHDT, CDR2 YYEEEE, per germline. This CDR3 has 16 amino acids. CDR3 in amino acids: CASSSSSGSLFETQYF. The CDR3 nucleotides read TGTGCCAGCAGTTCCTCTAGCGGGAGTTTGTTTGAGACCCAGTACTTC.

The chain is built from TRBV14 and TRBJ1-4, with TRBD1 identical over 8 bases. The CDR3 has 16 amino acids. J gave up 1 base and V 2 bases, and 3 bases lay outside the gene matches. Germline V lookup: CDR1 SGHDN, CDR2 FVKESK. CDR3 sequence: CASSQRTGGTNEKLFF. In DNA form, the CDR3 reads TGTGCCAGCAGCCAAAGAACAGGGGGAACTAATGAAAAACTGTTTTTT.

The chain couples TRBV9 to TRBJ1-6, with a tentative D call TRBD1 (6 bases). The CDR3 sequence is 17 residues long. Per germline, CDR1 SGDLS and CDR2 YYNGEE. V dropped 4 bases and J dropped 8 bases, with 22 bases sitting between them. CDR3 sequence reads: CASSRWLGRGEDSPLHF. The CDR3 DNA reads TGTGCCAGCAGCCGGTGGTTGGGCAGGGGAGAGGATTCACCCCTCCACTTT.

V is TRBV18 and J is TRBJ2-3, with 9 bases that match TRBD2. The V segment lost 0 bases and the J segment 3 bases; nucleotides outside the gene matches: 1. The CDR3 totals 15 residues. CDR1 is KGHSH, CDR2 LQKENI, per germline. The CDR3: CASSPPGLATDTQYF. The CDR3 DNA follows: TGTGCCAGCTCACCACCGGGACTAGCAACAGATACGCAGTATTTT. Combining the CDR3 with reference TRBV18 and TRBJ2-3 gives the whole variable domain NAGVMQNPRHLVRRRGQEARLRCSPMKGHSHVYWYRQLPEEGLKFMVYLQKENIIDESGMPKERFSAEFPKEGPSILRIQQVVRGDSAAYFCASSPPGLATDTQYFGPGTRLTVL.

The gene calls are TRBV29-1 and TRBJ2-5; 7 bases align to TRBD2. This CDR3 contains 14 residues. Looked up from germline, CDR1 is SQVTM and CDR2 is ANQGSEA. Trimming took 5 bases from V and 1 from J; bases not matched to a gene: 7. As DNA, the CDR3 is TGCAGCGTTAATCTTGCGGGAGCCCAAGAGACCCAGTACTTC. Amino acid sequence: CSVNLAGAQETQYF.

The chain has TRBV5-1 and TRBJ2-2; TRBD2 is a possible D gene (6 bases). CDR1 SGHRS and CDR2 YFSETQ come from the germline V gene. The CDR3 covers 14 residues. The V end was cut by 7 bases, the J end by 5 bases, with 15 bases between. The CDR3 DNA sequence: TGCGCCAGCCACGCGACTAGTGGTACCGGGGAGCTGTTTTTT. Translation gives CASHATSGTGELFF.

The V and J genes are TRBV9 and TRBJ2-7; TRBD2 might be the D (5 bases). CDR1 is SGDLS, CDR2 YYNGEE, per germline. V shed 5 bases and J shed 2 bases, with 11 bases lying between them. This CDR3 comprises 13 residues. The CDR3 DNA reads TGTGCCAGCAGTCGGGGAAATCCCTACGAGCAGTACTTC. Translated: CASSRGNPYEQYF.

The V gene is TRBV7-9, the J gene TRBJ1-1; D is perhaps TRBD1 (5 bases). This CDR3 spans 14 amino acids. CDR1 SEHNR and CDR2 FQNEAQ come from the germline V gene (reference sequence). Trimming took off 1 base at V and 6 bases at J, with 12 bases between the two ends. CDR3 sequence: CASSLEGAPAEAFF. DNA of the CDR3: TGTGCCAGCAGCTTAGAAGGGGCGCCAGCTGAAGCTTTCTTT.

This clone was seen only a few times. The genes are TRBV27 and TRBJ2-7; the match to TRBD2 covers 8 bases. CDR3 size: 14 residues. Trimming cost V 3 bases and J 4 bases; bases outside gene matches: 5. Germline-derived CDR1 and CDR2 are MNHEY and SMNVEV (reference sequence). CDR3 protein: CASSLGLEVYEQYF. The CDR3 DNA follows: TGTGCCAGCAGTTTGGGACTAGAAGTTTACGAGCAGTACTTC.

The chain combines TRBV6-5 with TRBJ2-7; D may be TRBD1 (6 bases). The CDR3 loop spans 11 amino acids. V lost 7 bases and J 7 bases, leaving 11 bases between the germline ends. Looked up from germline, CDR1 is MNHEY and CDR2 is SVGAGI. In nucleotides, the CDR3 is TGTGCCAGCACCCTCGGACAGGAGCAGTACTTC. As protein: CASTLGQEQYF.

DNA for the CDR3: TGTGCCAGCAGTTCGAGTACCGGGGAGCTGTTTTTT. Residues: CASSSSTGELFF. This chain uses TRBV6-6 with TRBJ2-2; no definite D call. V gave up 4 bases and J gave up 5 bases, with 5 bases separating them. This CDR3 spans 12 amino acids. Germline CDR1 is MNHNY and CDR2 is SVGAGI (reference sequence).

V and J are TRBV5-1 and TRBJ2-6; TRBD1 agrees at 11 bases. V gave up 4 bases and J gave up 4 bases; unmatched junction bases: 10. Germline CDR1 and CDR2: SGHRS and YFSETQ. The CDR3 consists of 18 residues. CDR3 residues: CASSPRTGGVAGANVLTF. The CDR3 DNA sequence: TGCGCCAGCAGCCCCAGGACAGGGGGCGTAGCCGGGGCCAACGTCCTGACTTTC.

The J gene is TRBJ2-5, the V gene TRBV9; 10 bases are a match to TRBD2. There are 17 residues in the CDR3. CDR1 SGDLS and CDR2 YYNGEE come from the germline V gene. The trim removed 0 bases at V and 5 bases at J, leaving 10 bases unmatched. CDR3 region: CASSVDGSGGADETQYF. CDR3 bases: TGTGCCAGCAGCGTAGATGGAAGCGGGGGGGCCGATGAGACCCAGTACTTC. Full variable domain (outside the CDR3, taken from reference TRBV9 and TRBJ2-5): DSGVTQTPKHLITATGQRVTLRCSPRSGDLSVYWYQQSLDQGLQFLIQYYNGEERAKGNILERFSAQQFPDLHSELNLSSLELGDSALYFCASSVDGSGGADETQYFGPGTRLLVL.

Concerning this clone: An end of the junction does not agree with germline; a read error may underlie this. The J gene is TRBJ2-1, the V gene TRBV9; 9 bases are a match to TRBD1. The CDR3 runs to 15 residues. Germline loops: CDR1 SGDLS, CDR2 YYNGEE. This chain's CDR3 is CASNVGDRVYNEQFF. CDR3 DNA: TGTGCCAGCAACGTAGGGGACAGGGTCTACAATGAGCAGTTCTTC. The complete variable domain, with remaining parts taken from reference TRBV9 and TRBJ2-1, reads DSGVTQTPKHLITATGQRVTLRCSPRSGDLSVYWYQQSLDQGLQFLIQYYNGEERAKGNILERFSAQQFPDLHSELNLSSLELGDSALYFCASNVGDRVYNEQFFGPGTRLTVL.

The chain employs TRBV7-2 and TRBJ2-3, with D unresolved. V lost 5 bases and J 4 bases, leaving 7 bases between the germline ends. The CDR3 totals 12 residues. Germline V lookup: CDR1 SGHTA, CDR2 FQGNSA. Written as DNA, the CDR3 is TGTGCCAGCAGCCCATTTTCAGATACGCAGTATTTT. It yields the protein CASSPFSDTQYF.

The V gene is TRBV28, the J gene TRBJ2-7, with 11 bases that match TRBD1. This CDR3 has 16 amino acids. With 6 bases clipped from V and 3 bases from J, the junction kept 10 bases outside the gene matches. CDR1 is MDHEN and CDR2 is SYDVKM in the germline V gene. The CDR3 spells CASSSQGTGGGYEQYF. The CDR3 DNA is TGTGCCAGCAGCTCCCAGGGGACAGGGGGAGGCTACGAGCAGTACTTC.

The chain joins TRBV28 to TRBJ2-7, with no clear D. Trimming cost V 7 bases and J 4 bases, with 11 bases left between them. Germline loops: CDR1 MDHEN, CDR2 SYDVKM. CDR3 size: 12 residues. CDR3 sequence (DNA): TGTGCCAGCACTGACAATTCGTACGAGCAGTACTTC. Translating gives CASTDNSYEQYF.

This clone has just a few counts. The genes are TRBV9 and TRBJ1-5; possible D gene TRBD1, 5 bases. CDR3 length: 15 amino acids. The V gene lost 0 bases and the J gene lost 6 bases, with 13 bases spanning the gap. Germline V gives CDR1 SGDLS, CDR2 YYNGEE. The CDR3 spells CASSVDPRGGQPQHF. As DNA, the CDR3 is TGTGCCAGCAGCGTAGACCCCCGGGGGGGTCAGCCCCAGCATTTT.

The rearrangement links TRBV6-4 to TRBJ1-6; 8 bases map to TRBD1. CDR1 and CDR2 from the germline V gene are MRHNA and SNTAGT. The CDR3 totals 17 residues. J was trimmed by 3 bases and V by 4 bases; bases with no gene match: 8. The chain's CDR3 is CASSAHATGGYNSPLHF. CDR3 sequence (DNA): TGTGCCAGCAGTGCCCATGCTACAGGGGGCTATAATTCACCCCTCCACTTT.